This entry lists 27 T cell receptor beta chains sequenced from one sample in a study of OX40 agonist ivuxolimab in advanced cancers. Assay used: immunoSEQ multiplex PCR; TCRdb lists only in-frame clones, some missing. Of about 40,000 clones in the sample, about 91% are singletons; the top ten hold approximately 23%. Specimen: CD4+ or CD8+ T cells sorted from blood, collected in a trial of the OX40 agonist ivuxolimab. All receptors derive from an adult with an advanced solid tumor such as melanoma, head and neck, liver or kidney cancer.

V and J are TRBV27 and TRBJ2-3; D ambiguous. Germline CDR1 is MNHEY and CDR2 is SMNVEV (reference sequence). The CDR3 extends over 13 amino acids. Trimming took off 8 bases at V and 4 bases at J, with 13 bases between the two ends. CDR3 in amino acids: CASGQGSSDTQYF. The CDR3 coding sequence is TGTGCCAGCGGGCAAGGCAGCTCAGATACGCAGTATTTT.

The chain recombines TRBV7-9 with TRBJ2-1; either TRBD1 or TRBD2 may supply D (5 bases each). Trimming took off 0 bases at V and 0 bases at J, with 15 bases between the two ends. This CDR3 has 18 amino acids. CDR1 and CDR2 from the germline V gene are SEHNR and FQNEAQ (reference sequence). CDR3 coding DNA: TGTGCCAGCAGCTTAGCCGATTGGGACCGGAGCTCCTACAATGAGCAGTTCTTC. This encodes CASSLADWDRSSYNEQFF. Using reference TRBV7-9 and TRBJ2-1 for the parts outside the CDR3, the full variable domain is DTGVSQNPRHKITKRGQNVTFRCDPISEHNRLYWYRQTLGQGPEFLTYFQNEAQLEKSRLLSDRFSAERPKGSFSTLEIQRTEQGDSAMYLCASSLADWDRSSYNEQFFGPGTRLTVL.

This clone was seen a single time. The chain links TRBV25-1 to TRBJ2-1, with 7 bases identical to TRBD1. V lost 9 bases and J lost 9; bases outside the gene matches: 14. The length of the CDR3 is 14 residues. CDR1 is MGHDK, CDR2 SYGVNS, per germline. The CDR3 here is CASSFSGQLTEQFF. The DNA of the CDR3 is TGTGCCAGTTCCTTTTCGGGACAGTTAACTGAGCAGTTCTTC. The entire variable domain, with the rest obtained from reference TRBV25-1 and TRBJ2-1, is as follows: EADIYQTPRYLVIGTGKKITLECSQTMGHDKMYWYQQDPGMELHLIHYSYGVNSTEKGDLSSESTVSRIRTEHFPLTLESARPSHTSQYLCASSFSGQLTEQFFGPGTRLTVL.

V gene TRBV12-5 combines with J gene TRBJ2-1; 11 positions agree with TRBD2. J lost 7 bases, V lost 2 bases, and 7 bases had no gene match. CDR3 length: 16 residues. Germline CDR1 and CDR2: LGHNT and FRNRAP. CDR3 nucleotides: TGTGCTAGTGGTTTGCCCAAATCTAGCGGGAGGAATGAGCAGTTCTTC. Amino acid sequence: CASGLPKSSGRNEQFF.

This chain links TRBV4-3 with TRBJ2-7, with 10 bases matching TRBD2. CDR1 LGHNA and CDR2 YSLEER come from the germline V gene. Unmatched junction bases numbered 6, after V lost 3 bases and J lost 4 bases. The CDR3 spans 15 residues. CDR3 DNA: TGCGCCAGCAGCCACCCGGGACTAGCGATGTACGAGCAGTACTTC. Amino acid sequence: CASSHPGLAMYEQYF.

This clone was detected a few times. This chain connects TRBV29-1 to TRBJ2-7, with D perhaps given as TRBD1 or TRBD2 (6 bases each). This CDR3 spans 13 amino acids. V was clipped by 4 bases and J by 4 bases, with 14 bases between them. CDR1 and CDR2 (germline): SQVTM, ANQGSEA. In DNA, the CDR3 is TGCAGCGTTGCTAGAGGGGGGACTTACGAGCAGTACTTC. Protein: CSVARGGTYEQYF.

V usage is TRBV19 and J usage is TRBJ2-1; 11 bases map to TRBD2. After removal of 1 base from V and 6 bases from J, the junction contained 5 bases not matched to a gene. Germline V gives CDR1 LNHDA, CDR2 SQIVND (reference sequence). There are 16 residues in the CDR3. CDR3: CASSIAVAGGGNEQFF. The CDR3 region has the DNA TGTGCCAGTAGTATAGCAGTAGCGGGAGGGGGCAATGAGCAGTTCTTC.

V gene TRBV7-9 combines with J gene TRBJ2-3; TRBD1 is a possible D gene (6 bases). Germline CDR1 and CDR2: SEHNR and FQNEAQ (reference sequence). The CDR3 contains 15 residues. Deletions cut 4 bases from V and 0 bases from J, with 11 bases between. The chain's CDR3 is CASSSPDSSTDTQYF. CDR3 nucleotides: TGTGCCAGCAGCTCACCGGACAGTAGCACAGATACGCAGTATTTT.

This clone was observed a few times. The gene calls are TRBV6-4 and TRBJ2-3, with a weak D call TRBD2 (6 bases). The CDR3 is 15 residues long. Trimming took off 2 bases at V and 1 base at J, with 10 bases between the two ends. Germline CDR1 reads MRHNA; CDR2 reads SNTAGT. CDR3 region: CASSDGRGGTDTQYF. In DNA form, the CDR3 reads TGTGCCAGCAGTGACGGGCGGGGAGGCACAGATACGCAGTATTTT.

A few counts support this clone. The J gene is TRBJ1-3, the V gene TRBV6-5; D is unclear. Germline values: CDR1 MNHEY, CDR2 SVGAGI. The V and J ends lost 8 bases and 0 bases respectively, with 11 bases between them. CDR3 length: 14 amino acids. The CDR3: CASFPRSSGNTIYF. For the CDR3, the DNA is TGTGCCAGCTTCCCCAGAAGCTCTGGAAACACCATATATTTT.

The V gene is TRBV5-1, the J gene TRBJ1-5, with 8 nucleotides matching TRBD1. V gave up 4 bases and J gave up 0 bases; unmatched junction bases: 12. Germline V gives CDR1 SGHRS, CDR2 YFSETQ. This CDR3 region has 18 residues. The CDR3 region is CASSHDRGMHHSNQPQHF. The CDR3 DNA is TGCGCCAGCAGCCACGACAGGGGCATGCACCATAGCAATCAGCCCCAGCATTTT.

The chain has TRBV4-1 and TRBJ2-1; 7 bases map to TRBD2. V lost 5 bases and J lost 9; bases outside the gene matches: 16. The CDR3 is made up of 16 amino acids. Germline CDR1 reads MGHRA; CDR2 reads YSYEKL. The CDR3 protein is CASSAAGIEGLGEQFF. As DNA, the CDR3 is TGCGCCAGCAGCGCAGCGGGGATAGAGGGGTTGGGTGAGCAGTTCTTC.

The chain joins TRBV11-2 to TRBJ1-2; tentative D call: TRBD1 (6 bases). CDR1 and CDR2 from the germline V gene are SGHAT and FQNNGV. The length of the CDR3 is 15 residues. V gave up 1 base and J gave up 4 bases, with 13 bases separating them. The DNA of the CDR3 is TGTGCCAGCAGCTTAGCCCCGACAGGAGTCTATGGCTACACCTTC. It is translated as CASSLAPTGVYGYTF.

This sequence joins TRBV29-1 and TRBJ1-3; TRBD1 might be the D (5 bases). V lost 4 bases to trimming and J lost 0 bases, with 10 bases between them. Germline V gives CDR1 SQVTM, CDR2 ANQGSEA. This CDR3 contains 14 residues. The CDR3 spells CSVVFGGSGNTIYF. For the CDR3, the DNA is TGCAGCGTTGTTTTTGGGGGCTCTGGAAACACCATATATTTT.

The chain uses TRBV6-5 and TRBJ1-2; D ambiguous. Germline CDR1 reads MNHEY; CDR2 reads SVGAGI. The CDR3 is made up of 15 amino acids. Trimming removed 3 bases from V and 7 bases from J, with 18 bases in between. The DNA of the CDR3 is TGTGCCAGCAGTTATCAAATAACCGGGAACCGTGGCTACACCTTC. Protein sequence: CASSYQITGNRGYTF.

Written as DNA, the CDR3 is TGTGCCAGCAGTGTAGAAGGGCAGCTTAGCTCCTACGAGCAGTACTTC. This gives the protein CASSVEGQLSSYEQYF. The chain couples TRBV2 to TRBJ2-5; unclear D gene. The better agreement between TRBJ2-7 and the DNA end casts doubt on the J call. Germline values: CDR1 SNHLY, CDR2 FYNNEI. CDR3 length equals 16 residues.

The count of this clone is one. The V gene is TRBV5-1, the J gene TRBJ2-1; TRBD1 is a possible D gene (6 bases). CDR3 length equals 13 residues. Trimming stripped 1 base from V and 7 bases from J, with 9 bases between. CDR1 and CDR2 (germline): SGHRS, YFSETQ. In DNA, the CDR3 is TGCGCCAGCAGCTTGACAGGGAGTAATGAGCAGTTCTTC. Translated: CASSLTGSNEQFF.

DNA of the CDR3: TGTGCCAGCAGCTCCCAGGGCAGCGGGAGTAGCTCTGGGGCCAACGTCCTGACTTTC. Protein: CASSSQGSGSSSGANVLTF. The genes are TRBV4-2 and TRBJ2-6; 8 bases map to TRBD2. The CDR3 spans 19 residues. Per the germline V gene, CDR1 is LGHNA and CDR2 is YNFKEQ. With V trimmed by 5 bases and J by 0 bases, 12 bases remained unmatched.

The V call is TRBV5-6, the J call TRBJ2-3; no clear D. Looked up from germline, CDR1 is SGHDT and CDR2 is YYEEEE. The CDR3 contains 11 residues. Between the trimmed V and J ends, which lost 8 bases and 6 bases, there was a span of 10 bases. The CDR3 DNA reads as TGTGCCAGTAACACCGAGGATACGCAGTATTTT. This sequence encodes CASNTEDTQYF.

The gene calls are TRBV9 and TRBJ2-5; TRBD1 aligns across 9 bases. V shed 2 bases and J 5 bases; nucleotides not matched to a gene: 7. This CDR3 spans 15 amino acids. From germline, CDR1 is SGDLS and CDR2 YYNGEE. CDR3 sequence reads: CASSVRGQGGETQYF. In nucleotides, the CDR3 is TGTGCCAGCAGCGTGAGGGGACAGGGTGGCGAGACCCAGTACTTC.

The rearrangement joins TRBV5-1 to TRBJ2-3; no clear D gene. Germline V gene sequence: CDR1 SGHRS, CDR2 YFSETQ. CDR3 length equals 11 residues. V lost 10 bases to trimming and J lost 4 bases, with 10 bases between them. CDR3 sequence (DNA): TGCGCCGCTCGGGCCCCAGATACGCAGTATTTT. Translated, it gives CAARAPDTQYF.

V and J are TRBV2 and TRBJ2-2; no definite D call. The CDR3 runs to 16 residues. V lost 6 bases and J 1 base, leaving 15 bases between the germline ends. CDR1 and CDR2 (germline): SNHLY, FYNNEI. CDR3 sequence: CASSSRSLENTGELFF. In DNA form, the CDR3 reads TGTGCCAGCAGCAGCAGGAGCCTTGAGAACACCGGGGAGCTGTTTTTT.

This clone was recorded once. The V and J genes are TRBV9 and TRBJ2-1; no firm D call. CDR1 SGDLS and CDR2 YYNGEE come from the germline V gene. There are 13 residues in the CDR3. Trimming stripped 2 bases from V and 6 bases from J, with 9 bases between. CDR3 amino acids: CASSVGFGNEQFF. The CDR3 DNA follows: TGTGCCAGCAGCGTGGGCTTTGGCAATGAGCAGTTCTTC.

The chain joins TRBV28 to TRBJ2-7, with 8 bases identical to TRBD2. The germline gives CDR1 MDHEN, CDR2 SYDVKM. V gave up 5 bases and J gave up 7 bases; unmatched junction bases: 13. The CDR3 runs 15 residues. Here the CDR3 DNA reads TGTGCCAGCAGTCCGAGGACTAGCTGGACGAGGGAGCAGTACTTC. This codes for CASSPRTSWTREQYF.

This chain uses TRBV10-1 with TRBJ1-1, with D possibly matching TRBD1 (5 bases). The CDR3 extends over 12 amino acids. V dropped 2 bases and J dropped 8 bases, with 9 bases sitting between them. Germline lookup yields CDR1 WNHNN and CDR2 SYGVQD (reference sequence). The CDR3 spells CASSEVGAEAFF. CDR3 DNA: TGCGCCAGCAGTGAGGTAGGGGCAGAAGCTTTCTTT.

The chain has TRBV6-6 and TRBJ2-7; D not resolved. The CDR3 is 12 residues long. V was cut by 4 bases and J by 2 bases, with 6 bases left in between. Germline lookup yields CDR1 MNHNY and CDR2 SVGAGI (reference sequence). The CDR3 nucleotides read TGTGCCAGCAGTTTCAGCACCTACGAGCAGTACTTC. As protein: CASSFSTYEQYF.

This clone was seen a single time. The CDR3 bases are TGTGCCAGCAGGACGCCCTCAAGGCACGAGCAGTACTTC. Its protein product is CASRTPSRHEQYF. The chain combines TRBV21-1 with TRBJ2-7. TRBV21-1 is tagged as a pseudogene. This CDR3 spans 13 amino acids.